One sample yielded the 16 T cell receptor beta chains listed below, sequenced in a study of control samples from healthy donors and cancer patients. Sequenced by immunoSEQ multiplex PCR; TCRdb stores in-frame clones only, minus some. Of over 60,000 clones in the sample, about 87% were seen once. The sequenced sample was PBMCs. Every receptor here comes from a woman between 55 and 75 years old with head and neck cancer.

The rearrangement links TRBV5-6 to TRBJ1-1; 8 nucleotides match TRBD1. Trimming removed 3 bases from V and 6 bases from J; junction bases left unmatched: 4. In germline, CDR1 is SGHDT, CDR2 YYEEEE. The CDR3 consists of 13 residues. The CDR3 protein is CASSSDRGAEAFF. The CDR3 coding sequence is TGTGCCAGCAGCTCCGACAGGGGAGCTGAAGCTTTCTTT.

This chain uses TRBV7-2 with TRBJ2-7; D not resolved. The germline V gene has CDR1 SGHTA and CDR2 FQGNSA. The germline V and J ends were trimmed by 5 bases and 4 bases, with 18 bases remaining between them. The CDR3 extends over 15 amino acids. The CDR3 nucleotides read TGTGCCAGCAGCGTAACTTATGGCAACCAATACGAGCAGTACTTC. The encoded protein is CASSVTYGNQYEQYF.

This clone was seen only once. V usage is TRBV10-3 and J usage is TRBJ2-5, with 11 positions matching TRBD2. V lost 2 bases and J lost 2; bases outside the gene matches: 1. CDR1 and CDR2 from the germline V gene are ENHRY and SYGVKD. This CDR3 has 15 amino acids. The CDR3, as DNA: TGTGCCATCAGTGAGGGGACTAGCGGACAAGAGACCCAGTACTTC. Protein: CAISEGTSGQETQYF.

The CDR3 nucleotides are TGTGCCACCAGCAGAGAAGGCGGGAAGACGAATGAGCAGTTCTTC. Protein product: CATSREGGKTNEQFF. The genes are TRBV15 and TRBJ2-1; the D gene is possibly TRBD2 (6 bases). The CDR3 runs 15 residues. Looked up from germline, CDR1 is LNHNV and CDR2 is YYDKDF (reference sequence). Trimming stripped 0 bases from V and 7 bases from J, with 13 bases between.

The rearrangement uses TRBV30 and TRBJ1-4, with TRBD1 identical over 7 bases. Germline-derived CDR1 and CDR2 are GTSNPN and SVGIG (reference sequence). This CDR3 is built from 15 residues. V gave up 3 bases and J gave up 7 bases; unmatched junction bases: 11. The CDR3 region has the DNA TGTGCCTGGAGCCAAGGGGCCAGGGGGAGTGAAAAACTGTTTTTT. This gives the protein CAWSQGARGSEKLFF.

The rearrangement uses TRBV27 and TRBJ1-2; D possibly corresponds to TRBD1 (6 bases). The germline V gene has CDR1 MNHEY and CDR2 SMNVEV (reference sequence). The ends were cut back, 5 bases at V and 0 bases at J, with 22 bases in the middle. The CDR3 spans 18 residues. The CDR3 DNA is TGTGCCAGCAGTCCGATGCGGACAGACCTGATGACTAACTATGGCTACACCTTC. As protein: CASSPMRTDLMTNYGYTF.

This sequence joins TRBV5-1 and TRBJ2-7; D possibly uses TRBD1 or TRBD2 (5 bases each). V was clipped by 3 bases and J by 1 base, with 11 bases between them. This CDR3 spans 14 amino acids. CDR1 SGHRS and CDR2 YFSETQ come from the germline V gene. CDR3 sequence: CASSWGTGSYEQYF. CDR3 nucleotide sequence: TGCGCCAGCAGCTGGGGGACGGGATCCTACGAGCAGTACTTC.

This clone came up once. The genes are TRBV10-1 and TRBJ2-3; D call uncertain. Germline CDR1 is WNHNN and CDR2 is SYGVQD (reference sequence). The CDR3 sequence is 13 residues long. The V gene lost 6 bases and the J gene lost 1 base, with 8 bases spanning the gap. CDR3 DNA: TGCGCCAGCAGCCGAGCAGGCACAGATACGCAGTATTTT. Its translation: CASSRAGTDTQYF.

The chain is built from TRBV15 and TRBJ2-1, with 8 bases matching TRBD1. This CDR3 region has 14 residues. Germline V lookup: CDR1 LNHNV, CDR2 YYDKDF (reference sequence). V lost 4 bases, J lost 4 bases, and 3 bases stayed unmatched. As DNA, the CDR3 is TGTGCCACCAGCACAGGGGGCTTATACAATGAGCAGTTCTTC. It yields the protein CATSTGGLYNEQFF.

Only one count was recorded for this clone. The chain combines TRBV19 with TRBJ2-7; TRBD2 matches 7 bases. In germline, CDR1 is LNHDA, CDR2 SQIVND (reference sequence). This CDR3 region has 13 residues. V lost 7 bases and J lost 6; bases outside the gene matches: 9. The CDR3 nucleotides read TGTGCCAGTACCAGCGGGAAGTCTCTCGAGCAGTACTTC. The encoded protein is CASTSGKSLEQYF.

The CDR3: CASSSRSLAGAANEQFF. In nucleotides, the CDR3 is TGTGCCAGCAGCTCGCGCTCCTTGGCGGGAGCAGCCAATGAGCAGTTCTTC. The chain combines TRBV5-4 with TRBJ2-1; 7 positions agree with TRBD2. The germline V gene encodes CDR1 SGHNT and CDR2 YYREEE (reference sequence). This CDR3 is built from 17 residues. With 3 bases clipped from V and 6 bases from J, the junction kept 15 bases outside the gene matches.

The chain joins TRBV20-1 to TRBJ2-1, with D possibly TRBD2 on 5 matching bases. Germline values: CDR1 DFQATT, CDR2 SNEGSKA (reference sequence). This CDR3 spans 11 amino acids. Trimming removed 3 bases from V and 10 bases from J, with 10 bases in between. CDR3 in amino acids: CSARPGTEQFF. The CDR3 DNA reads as TGCAGTGCTAGGCCGGGAACCGAGCAGTTCTTC.

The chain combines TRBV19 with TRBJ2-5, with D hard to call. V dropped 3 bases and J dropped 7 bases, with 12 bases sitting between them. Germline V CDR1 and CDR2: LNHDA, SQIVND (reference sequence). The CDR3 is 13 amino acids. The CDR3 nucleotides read TGTGCCAGTAGTATTAGTGTCCCGGGGACCCAGTACTTC. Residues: CASSISVPGTQYF.

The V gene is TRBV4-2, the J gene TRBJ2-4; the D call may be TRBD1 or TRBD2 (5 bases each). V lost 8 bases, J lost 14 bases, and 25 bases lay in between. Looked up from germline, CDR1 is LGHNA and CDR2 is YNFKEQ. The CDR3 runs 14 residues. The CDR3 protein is CASQGEWQRGIKYF. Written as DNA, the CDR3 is TGTGCCAGCCAAGGGGAGTGGCAGCGCGGAATCAAGTACTTC.

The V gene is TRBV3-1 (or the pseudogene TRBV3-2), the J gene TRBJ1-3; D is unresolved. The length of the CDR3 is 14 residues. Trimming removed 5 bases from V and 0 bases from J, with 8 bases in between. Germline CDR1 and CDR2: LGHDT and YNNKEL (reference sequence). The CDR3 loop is CASSAISSGNTIYF. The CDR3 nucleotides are TGTGCCAGCAGCGCGATCAGCTCTGGAAACACCATATATTTT.

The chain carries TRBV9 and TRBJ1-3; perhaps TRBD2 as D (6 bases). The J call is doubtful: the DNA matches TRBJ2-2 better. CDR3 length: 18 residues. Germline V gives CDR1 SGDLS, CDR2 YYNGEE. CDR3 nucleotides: TGTGCCAGCAGCGGGCCGGGGGTACGGCATGGTTTCCCCGGGGAGCTGTTTTTT. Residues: CASSGPGVRHGFPGELFF.